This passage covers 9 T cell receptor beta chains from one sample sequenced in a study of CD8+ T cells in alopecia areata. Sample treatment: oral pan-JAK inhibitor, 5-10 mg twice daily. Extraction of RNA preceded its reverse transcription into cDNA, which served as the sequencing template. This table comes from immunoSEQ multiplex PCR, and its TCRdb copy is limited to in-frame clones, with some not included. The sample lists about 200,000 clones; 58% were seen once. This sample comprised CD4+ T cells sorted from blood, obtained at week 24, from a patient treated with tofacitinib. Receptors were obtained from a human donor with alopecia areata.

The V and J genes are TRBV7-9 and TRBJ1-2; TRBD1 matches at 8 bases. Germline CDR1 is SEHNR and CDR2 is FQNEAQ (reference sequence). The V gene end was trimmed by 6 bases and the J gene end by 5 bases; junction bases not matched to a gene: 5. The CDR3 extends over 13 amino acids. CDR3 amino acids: CASSRDRGYGYTF. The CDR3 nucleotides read TGTGCCAGCAGTCGTGACAGGGGTTATGGCTACACCTTC.

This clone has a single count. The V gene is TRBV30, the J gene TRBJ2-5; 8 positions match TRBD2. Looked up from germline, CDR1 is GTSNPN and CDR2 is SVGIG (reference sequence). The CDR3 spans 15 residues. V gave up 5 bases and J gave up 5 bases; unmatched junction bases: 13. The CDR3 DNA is TGTGCCTGGTCCTTATTCAAAGCGGGAGTGGAGACCCAGTACTTC. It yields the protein CAWSLFKAGVETQYF.

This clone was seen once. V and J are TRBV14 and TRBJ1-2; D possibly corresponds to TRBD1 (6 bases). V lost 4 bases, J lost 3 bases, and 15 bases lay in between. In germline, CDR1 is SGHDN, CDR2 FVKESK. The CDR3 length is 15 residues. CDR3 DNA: TGTGCCAGCAGCCCTTCACAGGGATCCCACTATGGCTACACCTTC. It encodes CASSPSQGSHYGYTF. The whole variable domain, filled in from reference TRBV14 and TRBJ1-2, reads EAGVTQFPSHSVIEKGQTVTLRCDPISGHDNLYWYRRVMGKEIKFLLHFVKESKQDESGMPNNRFLAERTGGTYSTLKVQPAELEDSGVYFCASSPSQGSHYGYTFGSGTRLTVV.

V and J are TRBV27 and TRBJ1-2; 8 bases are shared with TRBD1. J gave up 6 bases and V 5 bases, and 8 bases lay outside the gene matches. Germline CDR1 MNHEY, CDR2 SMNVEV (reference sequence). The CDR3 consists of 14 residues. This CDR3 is CASSPPGGWNGYTF. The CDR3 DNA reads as TGTGCCAGCAGTCCCCCAGGGGGCTGGAATGGCTACACCTTC.

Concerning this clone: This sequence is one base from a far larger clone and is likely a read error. The CDR3 coding sequence is TGCGCCAGCAGCCGGACAGGAGGCCCCTACGAGCAGTACTTC. This sequence encodes CASSRTGGPYEQYF. V and J are TRBV5-1 and TRBJ2-7; 7 nucleotides agree with TRBD1. The trim removed 4 bases at V and 2 bases at J, leaving 6 bases unmatched. CDR1 is SGHRS, CDR2 YFSETQ, per germline. The CDR3 extends over 14 amino acids.

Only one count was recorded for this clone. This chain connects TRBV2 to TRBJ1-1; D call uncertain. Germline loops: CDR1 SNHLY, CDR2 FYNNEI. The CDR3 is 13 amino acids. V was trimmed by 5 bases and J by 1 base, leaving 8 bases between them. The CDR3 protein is CASSRDTNTEAFF. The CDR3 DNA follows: TGTGCCAGCAGTCGCGACACGAACACTGAAGCTTTCTTT.

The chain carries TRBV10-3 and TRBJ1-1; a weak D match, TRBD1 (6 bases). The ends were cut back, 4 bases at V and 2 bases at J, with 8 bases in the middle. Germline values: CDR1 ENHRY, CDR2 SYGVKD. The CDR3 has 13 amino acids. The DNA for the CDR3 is TGTGCCATCAGTGGGGGGGCCAACACTGAAGCTTTCTTT. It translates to CAISGGANTEAFF.

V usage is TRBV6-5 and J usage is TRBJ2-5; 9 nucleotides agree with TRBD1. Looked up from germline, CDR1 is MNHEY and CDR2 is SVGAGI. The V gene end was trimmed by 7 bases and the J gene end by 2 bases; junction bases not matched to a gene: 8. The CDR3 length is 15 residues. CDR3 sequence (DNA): TGTGCCAGCAATAAAGACAGGGGGACTCAAGAGACCCAGTACTTC. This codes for CASNKDRGTQETQYF.

Here the CDR3 reads CASSRQDGHETQYF. Written as DNA, the CDR3 is TGTGCCAGCTCACGGCAGGACGGGCATGAGACCCAGTACTTC. The chain couples TRBV18 to TRBJ2-5; D unclear. This CDR3 contains 14 residues. The germline CDR1 and CDR2 sequences are KGHSH and LQKENI. V was clipped by 4 bases and J by 5 bases, with 14 bases between them.